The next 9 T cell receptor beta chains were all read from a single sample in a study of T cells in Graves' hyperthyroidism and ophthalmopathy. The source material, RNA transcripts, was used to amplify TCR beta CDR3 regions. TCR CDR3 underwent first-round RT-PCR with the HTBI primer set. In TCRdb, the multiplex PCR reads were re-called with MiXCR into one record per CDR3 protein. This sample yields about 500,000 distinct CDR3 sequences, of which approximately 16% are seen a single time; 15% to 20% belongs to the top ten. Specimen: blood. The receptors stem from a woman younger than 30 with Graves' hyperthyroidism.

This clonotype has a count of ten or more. The chain's CDR3 is CSAIGSVTDTQYF. The CDR3 DNA sequence: TGCAGTGCTATTGGTAGCGTCACAGATACGCAGTATTTT. The chain recombines TRBV20-1 with TRBJ2-3; TRBD2 is a possible D gene (5 bases). Trimming removed 4 bases at V and 2 bases at J, with 10 bases between. This CDR3 contains 13 residues. Looked up from germline, CDR1 is DFQATT and CDR2 is SNEGSKA (reference sequence).

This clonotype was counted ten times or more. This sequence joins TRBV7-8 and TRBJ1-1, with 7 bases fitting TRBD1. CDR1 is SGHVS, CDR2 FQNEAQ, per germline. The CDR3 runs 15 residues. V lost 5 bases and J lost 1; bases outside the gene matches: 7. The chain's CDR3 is CASSQRQGPNTEAFF. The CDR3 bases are TGTGCCAGCAGCCAACGACAGGGCCCGAACACTGAAGCTTTCTTT. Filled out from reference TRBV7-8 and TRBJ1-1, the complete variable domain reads GAGVSQSPRYKVAKRGQDVALRCDPISGHVSLFWYQQALGQGPEFLTYFQNEAQLDKSGLPSDRFFAERPEGSVSTLKIQRTQQEDSAVYLCASSQRQGPNTEAFFGQGTRLTVV.

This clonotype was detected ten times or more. This CDR3 is CASSFSDTYEQYF. CDR3 nucleotides: TGTGCCAGCAGTTTCTCGGACACCTACGAGCAGTACTTC. V gene TRBV6-5 combines with J gene TRBJ2-7, with a possible D match to TRBD1 (5 bases). V was shortened by 4 bases and J by 2 bases, with 9 bases between the two germline ends. The germline gives CDR1 MNHEY, CDR2 SVGAGI. This CDR3 has 13 residues.

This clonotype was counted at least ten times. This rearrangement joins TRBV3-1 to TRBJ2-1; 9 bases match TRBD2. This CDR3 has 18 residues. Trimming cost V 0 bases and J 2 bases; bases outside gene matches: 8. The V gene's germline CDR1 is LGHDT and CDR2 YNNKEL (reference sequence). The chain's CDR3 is CASSQDYRLAGTYNEQFF. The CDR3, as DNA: TGTGCCAGCAGCCAAGATTACCGCCTAGCGGGGACCTACAATGAGCAGTTCTTC.

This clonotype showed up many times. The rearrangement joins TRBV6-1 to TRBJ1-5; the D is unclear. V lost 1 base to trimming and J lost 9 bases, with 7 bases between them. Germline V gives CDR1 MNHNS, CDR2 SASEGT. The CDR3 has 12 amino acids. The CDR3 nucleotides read TGTGCCAGCAGTGAAGGGGCGGGGCCCCAGCATTTT. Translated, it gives CASSEGAGPQHF.

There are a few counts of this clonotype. Written as DNA, the CDR3 is TGTGCCAGCACCGCAGGGAGGAGCACAGATACGCAGTATTTT. Residues: CASTAGRSTDTQYF. The chain links TRBV6-1 to TRBJ2-3; TRBD2 is a possible D gene (6 bases). The germline V gene has CDR1 MNHNS and CDR2 SASEGT. The CDR3 has 14 amino acids. V shed 7 bases and J shed 0 bases, with 11 bases lying between them.

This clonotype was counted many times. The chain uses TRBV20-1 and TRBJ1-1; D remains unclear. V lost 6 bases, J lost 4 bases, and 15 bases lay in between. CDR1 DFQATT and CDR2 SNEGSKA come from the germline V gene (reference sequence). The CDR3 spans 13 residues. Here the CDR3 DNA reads TGCAGTGCGGAGGGTGCCGGGCCCACTGAAGCTTTCTTT. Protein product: CSAEGAGPTEAFF.

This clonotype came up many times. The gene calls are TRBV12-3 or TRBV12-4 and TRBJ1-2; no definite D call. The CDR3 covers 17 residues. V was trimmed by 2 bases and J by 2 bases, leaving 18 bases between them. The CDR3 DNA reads TGTGCCAGCAGTTTATCCAGACCAGGACTCCTGAACTATGGCTACACCTTC. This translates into CASSLSRPGLLNYGYTF.

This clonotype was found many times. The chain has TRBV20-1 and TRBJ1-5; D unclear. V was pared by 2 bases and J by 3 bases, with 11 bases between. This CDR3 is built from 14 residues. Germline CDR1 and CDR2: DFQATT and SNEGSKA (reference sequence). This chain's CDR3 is CSARRRRDNQPQHF. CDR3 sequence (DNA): TGCAGTGCTAGAAGGAGGCGTGACAATCAGCCCCAGCATTTT.